One sample yielded the 20 T cell receptor beta chains listed below, sequenced in a study of T cell repertoires in cytomegalovirus infection. TCRdb reprocessed the reads via MiXCR and lists one record per CDR3 protein. The sample holds around 770,000 distinct CDR3 sequences, 25% to 30% seen once. These receptors lack a known antigen. The sequenced sample was cultured CD8+ T cells from PBMCs, obtained from culture after CMV antigen stimulation. These receptors all stem from a human donor in good health (CMV status not recorded). Some clones in this sample may be carry-over from other donors' samples.

At least ten counts were recorded for this clonotype. J is TRBJ2-3 and V is TRBV7-3, with 10 nucleotides matching TRBD2. The CDR3 consists of 18 residues. CDR1 and CDR2 (germline): SGHTA, FQGTGA. V shed 0 bases and J 0 bases; nucleotides not matched to a gene: 6. CDR3 nucleotides: TGTGCCAGCAGCTTAACGGGGACTAGCGAGTCTAGCACAGATACGCAGTATTTT. This encodes CASSLTGTSESSTDTQYF.

This clonotype was detected only a few times. The chain employs TRBV20-1 and TRBJ2-3; D is tentatively TRBD1 or TRBD2 (5 bases each). With 3 bases removed from V and 4 bases from J, the gap between germline ends came to 17 bases. Germline V gives CDR1 DFQATT, CDR2 SNEGSKA (reference sequence). The CDR3 spans 15 residues. CDR3 sequence (DNA): TGCAGTGCTAGTGTCCGGGACGTGGGCCCAGATACGCAGTATTTT. It yields the protein CSASVRDVGPDTQYF.

This clonotype has more than one count but fewer than ten. DNA for the CDR3: TGTGCCAGCAGCTTGTTGGACTCGCAGTTCTTC. Translated, it gives CASSLLDSQFF. The chain carries TRBV5-4 and TRBJ2-1; weak D call: TRBD2 (5 bases). From germline, CDR1 is SGHNT and CDR2 YYREEE (reference sequence). The CDR3 spans 11 residues. Trimming took 1 base from V and 12 from J, leaving 8 bases between them.

The rearrangement joins TRBV19 to TRBJ2-1, with TRBD2 matching 9 bases. Germline V gene sequence: CDR1 LNHDA, CDR2 SQIVND (reference sequence). This CDR3 has 16 residues. V lost 5 bases and J lost 3; bases outside the gene matches: 8. The CDR3 protein is CASSPVLAGLYNEQFF. CDR3 coding DNA: TGTGCCAGTAGTCCCGTTCTAGCGGGGCTCTACAATGAGCAGTTCTTC.

This clonotype showed up just a few times. As DNA, the CDR3 is TGCGCCAGCAGCCAGGTGGAGGGGGCCCCCGATTCACCCCTCCACTTT. The encoded protein is CASSQVEGAPDSPLHF. The chain links TRBV4-3 to TRBJ1-6; 7 positions agree with TRBD1. The CDR3 loop spans 16 amino acids. Germline CDR1 reads LGHNA; CDR2 reads YSLEER. J lost 8 bases, V lost 3 bases, and 10 bases had no gene match.

This clonotype was detected ten times or more. The chain has TRBV7-2 and TRBJ2-1; 8 bases align to TRBD2. The CDR3 is 17 residues long. Trimming removed 5 bases from V and 4 bases from J; junction bases left unmatched: 13. CDR1 and CDR2 (germline): SGHTA, FQGNSA. CDR3 region: CASSPYPGGAEYNEQFF. The DNA of the CDR3 is TGTGCCAGCAGCCCCTACCCCGGGGGGGCGGAGTACAATGAGCAGTTCTTC.

Only a few counts were recorded for this clonotype. The chain links TRBV6-6 to TRBJ1-1; D might be TRBD1 (6 bases). Trimming pared 2 bases from V and 5 bases from J, leaving 15 bases between. Germline V lookup: CDR1 MNHNY, CDR2 SVGAGI (reference sequence). There are 15 residues in the CDR3. The CDR3 is CASSYPKNRETEAFF. The CDR3 DNA reads as TGTGCCAGCAGTTACCCTAAAAACAGGGAGACTGAAGCTTTCTTT.

As regards this clonotype: A much larger clone lies a single base off, so this may be a read error. The genes are TRBV7-6 and TRBJ2-3; D is uncertain. Germline V gives CDR1 SGHVS, CDR2 FNYEAQ. The V gene lost 6 bases and the J gene lost 3 bases, with 4 bases spanning the gap. This CDR3 is 11 amino acids long. The CDR3 region has the DNA TGTGCCAGCAGGATGACAGATACGCAGTATTTT. It yields the protein CASRMTDTQYF.

The chain employs TRBV6-1 and TRBJ2-7; D may be TRBD2 (5 bases). The CDR3 is made up of 12 amino acids. The germline gives CDR1 MNHNS, CDR2 SASEGT. The ends were cut back, 2 bases at V and 4 bases at J, with 6 bases in the middle. The CDR3 DNA reads as TGTGCCAGCAGTGAAACGGGGTACGAGCAGTACGTC. It yields the protein CASSETGYEQYV.

This chain uses TRBV27 with TRBJ2-7, with D perhaps matching TRBD1 (5 bases). V lost 5 bases and J 4 bases, leaving 21 bases between the germline ends. CDR3 length equals 16 residues. CDR1 MNHEY and CDR2 SMNVEV come from the germline V gene (reference sequence). The chain's CDR3 is CASSPLWAGKGYEQYF. In DNA form, the CDR3 reads TGTGCCAGCAGTCCCTTGTGGGCAGGGAAGGGGTACGAGCAGTACTTC.

The V and J genes are TRBV2 and TRBJ1-1, with D possibly matching TRBD1 (6 bases). V dropped 6 bases and J dropped 1 base, with 15 bases sitting between them. This CDR3 comprises 15 residues. CDR1 is SNHLY, CDR2 FYNNEI, per germline. CDR3 in amino acids: CASRGRDRKNTEAFF. CDR3 nucleotide sequence: TGTGCCAGCAGGGGCCGCGACAGGAAGAACACTGAAGCTTTCTTT.

This clonotype appeared a few times. The rearrangement links TRBV7-9 to TRBJ1-2; D uncertain. V was pared by 7 bases and J by 4 bases, with 22 bases between. The length of the CDR3 is 16 residues. Germline V gene lookup returns CDR1 SEHNR and CDR2 FQNEAQ (reference sequence). The CDR3 coding sequence is TGTGCCAGCACCCACTCTGGGCGGCGAGGTGCCTATGGCTACACCTTC. Translating it yields CASTHSGRRGAYGYTF.

This chain links TRBV27 with TRBJ2-2; D is undetermined. The CDR3 covers 14 residues. V was pared by 3 bases and J by 4 bases, with 9 bases between. Germline-derived CDR1 and CDR2 are MNHEY and SMNVEV (reference sequence). The CDR3, as DNA: TGTGCCAGCAGTTTTGATCCAGCCACCGGGGAGCTGTTTTTT. Its translation: CASSFDPATGELFF.

This clonotype was counted only a few times. The gene calls are TRBV7-8 and TRBJ2-1; 8 bases match TRBD2. The CDR3 is made up of 15 amino acids. Germline V gene data show CDR1 as SGHVS and CDR2 as FQNEAQ. V was pared by 7 bases and J by 7 bases, with 12 bases of the junction left unmatched. The CDR3 sequence: CASKPSAGGKNEQFF. In DNA form, the CDR3 reads TGTGCCAGCAAACCTAGCGCGGGGGGAAAGAATGAGCAGTTCTTC.

This clonotype was detected a few times. J is TRBJ1-4 and V is TRBV19, with a possible D match to TRBD1 (6 bases). Germline CDR1 and CDR2: LNHDA and SQIVND (reference sequence). The CDR3 runs 13 residues. Trimming left V 7 bases short and J 7 bases short, with 13 bases between. CDR3 sequence reads: CASKGRGGEKLFF. CDR3 DNA: TGTGCCAGTAAAGGCAGGGGCGGTGAAAAACTGTTTTTT. Full variable domain (outside the CDR3, taken from reference TRBV19 and TRBJ1-4): DGGITQSPKYLFRKEGQNVTLSCEQNLNHDAMYWYRQDPGQGLRLIYYSQIVNDFQKGDIAEGYSVSREKKESFPLTVTSAQKNPTAFYLCASKGRGGEKLFFGSGTQLSVL.

This clonotype was observed a handful of times. The chain links TRBV29-1 to TRBJ2-3; TRBD2 agrees at 8 bases. Germline-derived CDR1 and CDR2 are SQVTM and ANQGSEA. V shed 1 base and J 3 bases; nucleotides not matched to a gene: 6. The CDR3 loop spans 15 amino acids. The CDR3 loop reads CSVEGGKRGTDTQYF. The CDR3 nucleotides read TGCAGCGTTGAAGGAGGGAAGCGGGGGACAGATACGCAGTATTTT.

This clonotype has more than one count but fewer than ten. J is TRBJ1-2 and V is TRBV19, with D hard to call. The CDR3 length is 13 residues. V shed 8 bases and J shed 5 bases, with 15 bases lying between them. Germline assignment: CDR1 LNHDA and CDR2 SQIVND (reference sequence). As DNA, the CDR3 is TGTGCCAGTCACCACCAGGAGGGTTATGGCTACACCTTC. It translates to CASHHQEGYGYTF.

The chain links TRBV6-2 or TRBV6-3 to TRBJ1-2; D possibly corresponds to TRBD1 (6 bases). This CDR3 is built from 14 residues. Germline lookup yields CDR1 MNHEY and CDR2 SVGEGT. V lost 4 bases, J lost 4 bases, and 13 bases lay in between. CDR3 sequence reads: CASSSWDNPYGYTF. Written as DNA, the CDR3 is TGTGCCAGCAGTTCCTGGGACAACCCCTATGGCTACACCTTC.

This chain connects TRBV6-5 to TRBJ2-3; 14 positions match TRBD2. Germline CDR1 is MNHEY and CDR2 is SVGAGI. J gave up 1 base and V 5 bases, and 8 bases lay outside the gene matches. The length of the CDR3 is 18 residues. The CDR3: CASSETSGGAGGTDTQYF. The CDR3 nucleotides are TGTGCCAGCAGTGAGACTAGCGGGGGGGCCGGAGGCACAGATACGCAGTATTTT.

This clonotype was observed a few times. This chain's CDR3 is CASSLFGGFNYGYTF. CDR3 in DNA: TGTGCCAGCAGCTTATTCGGGGGTTTTAACTATGGCTACACCTTC. The rearrangement joins TRBV7-8 to TRBJ1-2; the D gene is possibly TRBD1 (5 bases). Trimming cost V 2 bases and J 1 base, with 11 bases left between them. This CDR3 is 15 amino acids long. CDR1 SGHVS and CDR2 FQNEAQ come from the germline V gene.